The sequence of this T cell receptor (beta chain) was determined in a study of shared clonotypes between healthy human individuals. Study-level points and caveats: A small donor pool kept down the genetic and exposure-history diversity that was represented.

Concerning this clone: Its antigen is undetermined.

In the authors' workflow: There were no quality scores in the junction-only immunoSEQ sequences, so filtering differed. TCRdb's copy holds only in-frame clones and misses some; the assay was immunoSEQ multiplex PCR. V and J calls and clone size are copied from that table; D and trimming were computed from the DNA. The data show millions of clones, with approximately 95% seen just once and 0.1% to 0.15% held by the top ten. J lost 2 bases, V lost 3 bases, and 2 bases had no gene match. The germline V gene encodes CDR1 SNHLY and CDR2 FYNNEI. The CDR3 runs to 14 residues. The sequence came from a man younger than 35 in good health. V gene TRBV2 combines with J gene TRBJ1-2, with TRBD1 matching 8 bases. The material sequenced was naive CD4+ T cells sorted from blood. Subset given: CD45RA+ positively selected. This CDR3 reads CASSDRGLNYGYTF. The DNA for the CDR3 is TGTGCCAGCAGTGACAGGGGGCTCAACTATGGCTACACCTTC.